This T cell receptor beta chain was found in a study of blood T cell repertoires in COVID-19 (dated by TCRdb to 2020 to 2022). Study-wide context: Samples covering the acute and convalescent phases of COVID-19 were provided by collaborators in the United States, Italy and Spain. The samples were drawn from two sources: the first 160 participants of the ongoing ImmuneRACE study, and over 950 subjects contributed by 6 global collaborators. Subjects who had been exposed to COVID-19, were actively infected with it, or had recovered from it provided the deeply sampled blood TCRbeta repertoires that made up the dataset. The repertoires were made available in a free public database intended to serve as a resource for research on the immune response to SARS-CoV-2. Sample metadata almost always included a de-identified subject ID, COVID-19 status, age in years and sex. Where available, HLA class I and class II types were taken from metadata supplied by the sample provider and were not determined by assay-based typing. The material from the prospective study consisted of cDNA or gDNA derived from T cells, B-cell-depleted T cells, or PBMCs.

Overall study outcomes, separate from this receptor: The amount of clinical and demographic metadata varied by source and participant and was provided uncurated.

Each collaborating institution followed its own protocols to collect whole blood in K2EDTA tubes. For TCRbeta analysis, collaborator samples were shipped as frozen whole blood, as isolated PBMCs, or as DNA extracted from either sample type. The immunoSEQ Assay, a bias-controlled multiplex PCR, was used to amplify TCRbeta CDR3 regions from genomic DNA. The authors processed their data as follows. The number of nucleated cells in each sample was estimated by amplification of reference gene primers within the assay. To quantify the absolute abundance of each unique TCRbeta CDR3 rearrangement, sequence reads were collapsed and filtered. For each sample, productive Simpson clonality was calculated as the square root of Simpson's diversity index across productive rearrangements. TCRdb carries this immuneACCESS record with in-frame sequences only. Its versions omit some clonotypes, under half of them owing to an unresolved V gene in the studies checked, with the rest unexplained. From that table come the V and J calls and clone size; the DNA was used to work out D and trimming. The sample table holds around 120,000 clones, of which over 75% were seen once. The top ten constitute less than 8% of the sample.

The CDR3 contains 16 residues, cysteine and phenylalanine counted. Of the read, only the CDR3 DNA is kept; its 48 bases are in frame from base 1. V and J are trimmed by 5 bases and 2 bases, and the gene matches miss 9 bases of the junction. The germline V gene specifies SGHAT as CDR1 and FQNNGV as CDR2. As for this clone: Its recognized antigen is unknown. Base qualities are not at hand, and no much larger clone is one base apart.

This chain is built from TRBV11-2 and TRBJ2-1; the junction holds 7 bases that match TRBD2. The sequence was obtained from a man aged 50-59 years with acute or convalescent COVID-19. Sequencing input: peripheral blood. The nucleotides read TGTGCCAGCAGCCGTCGCTTGCGGGGGACCTACAATGAGCAGTTCTTC. Its amino acids are CASSRRLRGTYNEQFF.